The 5 T cell receptor beta chains below were found in one sample sequenced in a study of cytomegalovirus exposure and HLA in healthy donors. Primers: 60 Vbeta forward and 13 Jbeta reverse. Sequencing used immunoSEQ multiplex PCR; TCRdb keeps in-frame clones, though not all of them. The sample lists around 150,000 clones; around 80% were seen once. The specimen sequenced was PBMCs. These receptors were taken from a man between 35 and 55 years old in good health and CMV-seronegative.

The J gene is TRBJ1-4, the V gene TRBV10-3; 7 bases map to TRBD1. This CDR3 is 17 amino acids long. Unmatched junction bases numbered 17, after V lost 3 bases and J lost 10 bases. Germline V lookup: CDR1 ENHRY, CDR2 SYGVKD. The CDR3 region has the DNA TGTGCCATCAGTGATCAGGGACAGCGTTTCCAAGGGGGAAAACTGTTTTTT. Its protein is CAISDQGQRFQGGKLFF.

This chain links TRBV7-2 with TRBJ2-2; D is unclear. Germline V gene sequence: CDR1 SGHTA, CDR2 FQGNSA. V lost 2 bases to trimming and J lost 1 base, with 11 bases between them. The CDR3 spans 16 residues. As DNA, the CDR3 is TGTGCCAGCAGCTTAAGTAGCCGGATGAACACCGGGGAGCTGTTTTTT. This translates into CASSLSSRMNTGELFF.

J is TRBJ2-5 and V is TRBV6-5; TRBD2 aligns across 9 bases. The CDR3 covers 15 residues. Germline V lookup: CDR1 MNHEY, CDR2 SVGAGI. The V and J ends lost 3 bases and 1 base, in that order; junction bases with no gene match: 3. CDR3 sequence: CASSYVAGAQETQYF. Written as DNA, the CDR3 is TGTGCCAGCAGTTATGTAGCGGGGGCCCAAGAGACCCAGTACTTC.

CDR3 amino acids: CAAGAGGTDTQYF. For the CDR3, the DNA is TGTGCCGCAGGGGCGGGAGGCACAGATACGCAGTATTTT. This rearrangement joins TRBV25-1 to TRBJ2-3, with D perhaps matching TRBD2 (7 bases). Germline V gene sequence: CDR1 MGHDK, CDR2 SYGVNS. Deletions cut 11 bases from V and 1 base from J, with 13 bases between. This CDR3 has 13 residues.

The chain is built from TRBV29-1 and TRBJ2-1; 7 bases are shared with TRBD1. The V gene end was trimmed by 3 bases and the J gene end by 0 bases; junction bases not matched to a gene: 5. CDR1 and CDR2 (germline): SQVTM, ANQGSEA. This CDR3 region has 15 residues. Here the CDR3 reads CSVEGQIRSYNEQFF. CDR3 DNA: TGCAGCGTTGAGGGACAGATTCGCTCCTACAATGAGCAGTTCTTC.